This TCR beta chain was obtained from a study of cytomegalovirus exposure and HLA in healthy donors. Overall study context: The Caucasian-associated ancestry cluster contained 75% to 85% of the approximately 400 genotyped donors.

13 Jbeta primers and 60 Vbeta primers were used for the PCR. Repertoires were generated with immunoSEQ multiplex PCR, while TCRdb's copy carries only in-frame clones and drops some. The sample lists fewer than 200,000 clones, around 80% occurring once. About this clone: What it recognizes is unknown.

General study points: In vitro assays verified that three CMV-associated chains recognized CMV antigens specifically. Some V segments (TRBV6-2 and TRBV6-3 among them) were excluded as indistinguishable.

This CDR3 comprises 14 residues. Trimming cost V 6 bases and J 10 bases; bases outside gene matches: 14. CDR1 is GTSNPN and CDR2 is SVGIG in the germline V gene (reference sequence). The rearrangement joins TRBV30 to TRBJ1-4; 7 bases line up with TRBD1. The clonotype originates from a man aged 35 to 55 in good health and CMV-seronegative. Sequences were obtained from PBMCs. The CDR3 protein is CACPTGNLVGKLFF. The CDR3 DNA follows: TGTGCCTGTCCGACAGGGAACCTGGTTGGAAAACTGTTTTTT.